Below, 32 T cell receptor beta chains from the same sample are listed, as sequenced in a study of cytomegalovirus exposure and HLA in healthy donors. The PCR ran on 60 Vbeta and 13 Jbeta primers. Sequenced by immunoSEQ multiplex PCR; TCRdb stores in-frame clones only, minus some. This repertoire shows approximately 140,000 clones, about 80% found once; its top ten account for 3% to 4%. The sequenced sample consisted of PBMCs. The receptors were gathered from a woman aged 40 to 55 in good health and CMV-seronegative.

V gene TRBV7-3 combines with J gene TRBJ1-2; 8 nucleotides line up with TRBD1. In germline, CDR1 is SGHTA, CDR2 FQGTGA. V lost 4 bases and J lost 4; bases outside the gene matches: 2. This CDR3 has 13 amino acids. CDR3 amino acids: CASSSGGGYGYTF. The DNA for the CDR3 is TGTGCCAGCAGCTCAGGGGGCGGCTATGGCTACACCTTC.

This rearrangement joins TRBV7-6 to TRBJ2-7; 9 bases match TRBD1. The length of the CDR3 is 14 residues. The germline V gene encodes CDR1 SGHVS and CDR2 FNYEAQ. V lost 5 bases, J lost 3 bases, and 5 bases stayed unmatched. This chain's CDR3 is CASSPPGQGYEQYF. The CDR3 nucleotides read TGTGCCAGCAGCCCACCGGGACAGGGCTACGAGCAGTACTTC.

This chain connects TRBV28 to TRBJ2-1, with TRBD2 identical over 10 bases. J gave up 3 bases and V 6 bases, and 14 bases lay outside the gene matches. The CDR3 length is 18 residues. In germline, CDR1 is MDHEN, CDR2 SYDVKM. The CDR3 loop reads CASSTEREGIRGYNEQFF. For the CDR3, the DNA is TGTGCCAGCAGCACGGAGCGGGAGGGTATAAGGGGCTACAATGAGCAGTTCTTC.

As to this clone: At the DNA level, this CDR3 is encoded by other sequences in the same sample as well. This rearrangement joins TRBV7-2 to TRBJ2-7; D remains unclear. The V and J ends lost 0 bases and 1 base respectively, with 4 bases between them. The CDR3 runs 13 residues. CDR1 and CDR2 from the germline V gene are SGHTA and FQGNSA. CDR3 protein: CASSLALSYEQYF. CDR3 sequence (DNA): TGTGCCAGCAGCTTAGCTTTATCCTACGAGCAGTACTTC.

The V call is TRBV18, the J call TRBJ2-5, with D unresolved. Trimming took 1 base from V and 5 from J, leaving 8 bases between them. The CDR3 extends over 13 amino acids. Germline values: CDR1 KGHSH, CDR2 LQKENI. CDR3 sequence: CASSPREEETQYF. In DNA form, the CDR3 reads TGTGCCAGCTCACCACGAGAAGAGGAGACCCAGTACTTC.

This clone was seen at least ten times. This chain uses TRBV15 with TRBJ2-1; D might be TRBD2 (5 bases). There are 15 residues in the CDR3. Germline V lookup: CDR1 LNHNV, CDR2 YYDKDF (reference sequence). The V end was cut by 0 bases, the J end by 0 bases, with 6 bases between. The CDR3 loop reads CATSRDGVSYNEQFF. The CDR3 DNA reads TGTGCCACCAGCAGAGACGGGGTCTCCTACAATGAGCAGTTCTTC.

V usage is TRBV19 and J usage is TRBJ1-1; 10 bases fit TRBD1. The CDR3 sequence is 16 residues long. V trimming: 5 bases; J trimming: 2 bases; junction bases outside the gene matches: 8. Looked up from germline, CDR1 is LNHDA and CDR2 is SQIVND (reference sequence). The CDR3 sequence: CASSSPGTGANTEAFF. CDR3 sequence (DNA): TGTGCCAGTAGTTCCCCCGGGACAGGGGCCAACACTGAAGCTTTCTTT.

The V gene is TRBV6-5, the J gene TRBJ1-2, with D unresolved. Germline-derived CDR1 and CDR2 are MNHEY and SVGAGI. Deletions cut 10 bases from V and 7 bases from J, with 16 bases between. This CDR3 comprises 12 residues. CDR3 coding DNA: TGTGCCACCGGGCGGGAGGCTCGTGGCTACACCTTC. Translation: CATGREARGYTF.

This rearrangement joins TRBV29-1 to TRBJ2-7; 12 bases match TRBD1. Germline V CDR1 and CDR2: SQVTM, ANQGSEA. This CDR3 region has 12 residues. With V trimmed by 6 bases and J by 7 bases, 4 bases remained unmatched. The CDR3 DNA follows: TGCAGCGTCGTGGGACAGGGGGCTGAGCAGTACTTC. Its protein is CSVVGQGAEQYF.

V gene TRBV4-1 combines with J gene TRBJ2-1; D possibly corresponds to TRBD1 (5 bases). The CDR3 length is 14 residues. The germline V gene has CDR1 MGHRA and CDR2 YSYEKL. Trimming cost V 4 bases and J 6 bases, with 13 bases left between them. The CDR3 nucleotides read TGCGCCAGCAGCCCCTGGGGCTTCGTCAATGAGCAGTTCTTC. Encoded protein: CASSPWGFVNEQFF.

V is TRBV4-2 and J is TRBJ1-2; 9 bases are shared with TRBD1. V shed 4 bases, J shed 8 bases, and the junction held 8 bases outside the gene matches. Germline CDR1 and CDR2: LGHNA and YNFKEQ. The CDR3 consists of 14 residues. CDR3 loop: CASSPGQGLYGYTF. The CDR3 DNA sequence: TGTGCCAGCAGCCCGGGACAGGGATTATACGGCTACACCTTC.

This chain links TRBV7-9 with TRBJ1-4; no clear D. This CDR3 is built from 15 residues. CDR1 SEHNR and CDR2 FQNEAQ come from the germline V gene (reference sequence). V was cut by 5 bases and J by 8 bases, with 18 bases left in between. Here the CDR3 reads CASSEWSSNDEKLFF. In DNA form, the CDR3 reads TGTGCCAGCAGCGAATGGAGTTCTAATGACGAAAAACTGTTTTTT.

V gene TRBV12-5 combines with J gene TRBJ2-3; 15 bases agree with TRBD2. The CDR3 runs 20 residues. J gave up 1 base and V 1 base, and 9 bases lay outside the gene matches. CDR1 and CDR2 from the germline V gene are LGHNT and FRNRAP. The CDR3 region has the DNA TGTGCTAGTGGTTTGGCCACAGGACTAGCGGGAGGGCCAGGCACAGATACGCAGTATTTT. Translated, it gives CASGLATGLAGGPGTDTQYF.

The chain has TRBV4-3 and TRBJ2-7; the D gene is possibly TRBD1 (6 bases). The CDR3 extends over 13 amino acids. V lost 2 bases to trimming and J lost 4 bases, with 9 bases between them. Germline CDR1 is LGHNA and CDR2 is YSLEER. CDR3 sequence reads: CASSQQQGYEQYF. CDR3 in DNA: TGCGCCAGCAGCCAACAACAGGGTTACGAGCAGTACTTC.

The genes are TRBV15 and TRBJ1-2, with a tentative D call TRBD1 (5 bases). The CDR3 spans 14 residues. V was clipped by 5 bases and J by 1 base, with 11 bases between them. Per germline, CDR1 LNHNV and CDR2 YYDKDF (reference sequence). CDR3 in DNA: TGTGCCACCAGCCCCAGGGTACTTAACTATGGCTACACCTTC. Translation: CATSPRVLNYGYTF.

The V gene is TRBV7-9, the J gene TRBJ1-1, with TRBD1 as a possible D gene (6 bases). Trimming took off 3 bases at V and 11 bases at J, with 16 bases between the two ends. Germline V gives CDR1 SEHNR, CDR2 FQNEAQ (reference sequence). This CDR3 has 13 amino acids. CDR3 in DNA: TGTGCCAGCAGCTTTGTTGGGGGCTGCGGCGCTTTCTTT. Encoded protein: CASSFVGGCGAFF.

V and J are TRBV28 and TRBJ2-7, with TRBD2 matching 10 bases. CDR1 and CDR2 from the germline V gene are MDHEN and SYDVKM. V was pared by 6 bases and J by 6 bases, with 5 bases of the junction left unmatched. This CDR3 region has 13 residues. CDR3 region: CASSAGTSAEQYF. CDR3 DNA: TGTGCCAGCAGCGCCGGGACTAGCGCCGAGCAGTACTTC.

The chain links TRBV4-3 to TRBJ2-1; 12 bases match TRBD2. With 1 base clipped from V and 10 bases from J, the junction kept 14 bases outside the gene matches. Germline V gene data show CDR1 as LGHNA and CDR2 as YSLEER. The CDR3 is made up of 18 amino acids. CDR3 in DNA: TGCGCCAGCAGCCAAGGCGGCCCTCTAGCGGGGGGGCTGAACGAGCAGTTCTTC. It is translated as CASSQGGPLAGGLNEQFF.

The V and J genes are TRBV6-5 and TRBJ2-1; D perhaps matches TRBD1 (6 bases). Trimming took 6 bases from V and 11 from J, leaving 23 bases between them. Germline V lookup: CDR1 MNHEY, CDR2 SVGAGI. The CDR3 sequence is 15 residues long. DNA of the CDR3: TGTGCCAGCAGAGTTACAGGGTTGGCGAGCGATAAGCAGTTCTTC. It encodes CASRVTGLASDKQFF.

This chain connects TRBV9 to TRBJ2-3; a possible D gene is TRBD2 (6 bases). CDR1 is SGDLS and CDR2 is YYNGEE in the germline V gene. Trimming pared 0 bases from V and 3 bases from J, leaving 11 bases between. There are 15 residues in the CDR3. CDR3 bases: TGTGCCAGCAGCGTAGATATAGGGAGGACAGATACGCAGTATTTT. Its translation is CASSVDIGRTDTQYF.

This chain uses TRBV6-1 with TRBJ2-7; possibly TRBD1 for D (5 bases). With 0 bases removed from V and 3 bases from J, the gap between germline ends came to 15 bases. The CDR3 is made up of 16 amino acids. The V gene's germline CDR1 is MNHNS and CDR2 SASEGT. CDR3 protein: CASSEASPGNGYEQYF. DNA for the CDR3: TGTGCCAGCAGTGAAGCTAGTCCAGGGAACGGCTACGAGCAGTACTTC.

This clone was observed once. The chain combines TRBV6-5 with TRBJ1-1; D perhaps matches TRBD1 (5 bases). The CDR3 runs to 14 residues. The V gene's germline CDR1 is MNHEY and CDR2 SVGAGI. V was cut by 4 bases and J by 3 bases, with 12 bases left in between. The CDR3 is CASSLGAGDTEAFF. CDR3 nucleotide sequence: TGTGCCAGCAGTTTAGGGGCCGGTGACACTGAAGCTTTCTTT.

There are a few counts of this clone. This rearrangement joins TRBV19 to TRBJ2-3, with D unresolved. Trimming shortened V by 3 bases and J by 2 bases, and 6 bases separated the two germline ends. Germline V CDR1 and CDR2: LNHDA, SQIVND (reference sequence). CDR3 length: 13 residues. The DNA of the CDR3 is TGTGCCAGTAGTATCGGGTACACAGATACGCAGTATTTT. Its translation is CASSIGYTDTQYF.

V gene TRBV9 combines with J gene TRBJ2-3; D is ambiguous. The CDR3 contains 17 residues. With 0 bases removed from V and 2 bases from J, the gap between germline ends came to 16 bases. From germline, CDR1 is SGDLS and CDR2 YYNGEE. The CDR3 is CASSVGEKIIYTDTQYF. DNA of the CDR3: TGTGCCAGCAGCGTAGGCGAAAAGATCATATACACAGATACGCAGTATTTT.

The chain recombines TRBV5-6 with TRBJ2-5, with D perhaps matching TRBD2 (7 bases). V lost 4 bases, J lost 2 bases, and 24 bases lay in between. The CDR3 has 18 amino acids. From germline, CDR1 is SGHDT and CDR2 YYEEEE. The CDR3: CASSRGVSRRGTQETQYF. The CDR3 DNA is TGTGCCAGCAGCCGGGGGGTTTCTAGAAGGGGGACACAAGAGACCCAGTACTTC.

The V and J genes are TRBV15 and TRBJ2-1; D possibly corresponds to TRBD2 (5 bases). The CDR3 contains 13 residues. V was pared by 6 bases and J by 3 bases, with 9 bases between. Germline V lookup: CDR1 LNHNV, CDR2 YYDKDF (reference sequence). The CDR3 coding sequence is TGTGCCACCAGGGGGAGTCTCTACAATGAGCAGTTCTTC. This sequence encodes CATRGSLYNEQFF.

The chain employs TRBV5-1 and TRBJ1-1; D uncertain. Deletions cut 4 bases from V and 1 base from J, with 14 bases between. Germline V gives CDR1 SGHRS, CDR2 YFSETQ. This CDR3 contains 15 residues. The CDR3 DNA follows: TGCGCCAGCAGCCCCCTAGGCCCGGGGAACACTGAAGCTTTCTTT. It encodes CASSPLGPGNTEAFF. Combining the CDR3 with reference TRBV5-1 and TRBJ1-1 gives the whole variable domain KAGVTQTPRYLIKTRGQQVTLSCSPISGHRSVSWYQQTPGQGLQFLFEYFSETQRNKGNFPGRFSGRQFSNSRSEMNVSTLELGDSALYLCASSPLGPGNTEAFFGQGTRLTVV.

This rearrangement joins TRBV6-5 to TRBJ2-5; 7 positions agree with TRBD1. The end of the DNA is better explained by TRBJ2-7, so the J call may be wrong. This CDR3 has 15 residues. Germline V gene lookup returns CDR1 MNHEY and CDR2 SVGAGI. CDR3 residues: CASSYSRQGVYEQYF. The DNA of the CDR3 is TGTGCCAGCAGTTACTCTCGGCAGGGGGTCTACGAGCAGTACTTC.

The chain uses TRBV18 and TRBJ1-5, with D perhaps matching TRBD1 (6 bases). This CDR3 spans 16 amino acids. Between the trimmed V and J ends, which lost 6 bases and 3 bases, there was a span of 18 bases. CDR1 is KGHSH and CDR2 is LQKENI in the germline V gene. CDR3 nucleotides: TGTGCCAGCTCCCCATCCGGGGGGGCCCTCAATCAGCCCCAGCATTTT. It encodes CASSPSGGALNQPQHF. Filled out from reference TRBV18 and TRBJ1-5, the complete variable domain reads NAGVMQNPRHLVRRRGQEARLRCSPMKGHSHVYWYRQLPEEGLKFMVYLQKENIIDESGMPKERFSAEFPKEGPSILRIQQVVRGDSAAYFCASSPSGGALNQPQHFGDGTRLSIL.

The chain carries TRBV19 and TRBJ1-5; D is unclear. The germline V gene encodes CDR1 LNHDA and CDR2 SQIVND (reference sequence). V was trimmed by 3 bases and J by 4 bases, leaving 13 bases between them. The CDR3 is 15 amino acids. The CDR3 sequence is CASSMEDGRNQPQHF. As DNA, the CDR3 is TGTGCCAGTAGTATGGAGGACGGGAGGAATCAGCCCCAGCATTTT.

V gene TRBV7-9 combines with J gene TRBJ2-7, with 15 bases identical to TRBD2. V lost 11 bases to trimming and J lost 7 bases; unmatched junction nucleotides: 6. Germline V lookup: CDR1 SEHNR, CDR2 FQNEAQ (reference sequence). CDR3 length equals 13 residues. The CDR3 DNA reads TGTGCCGGAGGACTAGCGGGGGGGCTTGAGCAGTACTTC. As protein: CAGGLAGGLEQYF.

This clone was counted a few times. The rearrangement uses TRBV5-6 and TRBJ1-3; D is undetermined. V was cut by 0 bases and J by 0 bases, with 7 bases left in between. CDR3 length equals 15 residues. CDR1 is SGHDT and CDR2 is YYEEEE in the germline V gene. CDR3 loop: CASSLGSVSGNTIYF. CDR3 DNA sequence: TGTGCCAGCAGCTTGGGTAGCGTCTCTGGAAACACCATATATTTT.